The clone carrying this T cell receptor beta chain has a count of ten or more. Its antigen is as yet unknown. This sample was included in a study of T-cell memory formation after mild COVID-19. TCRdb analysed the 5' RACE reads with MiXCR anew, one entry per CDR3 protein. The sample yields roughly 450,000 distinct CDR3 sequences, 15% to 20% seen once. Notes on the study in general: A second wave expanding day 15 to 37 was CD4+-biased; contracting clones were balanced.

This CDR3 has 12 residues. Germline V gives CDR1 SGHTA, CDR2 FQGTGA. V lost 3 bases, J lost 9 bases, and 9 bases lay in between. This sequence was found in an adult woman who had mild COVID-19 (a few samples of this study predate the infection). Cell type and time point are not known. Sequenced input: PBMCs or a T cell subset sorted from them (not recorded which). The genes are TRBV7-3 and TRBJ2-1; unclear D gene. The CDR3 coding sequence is TGTGCCAGCAGCTTCAAAAGTGGTGAGCAGTTCTTC. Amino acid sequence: CASSFKSGEQFF.